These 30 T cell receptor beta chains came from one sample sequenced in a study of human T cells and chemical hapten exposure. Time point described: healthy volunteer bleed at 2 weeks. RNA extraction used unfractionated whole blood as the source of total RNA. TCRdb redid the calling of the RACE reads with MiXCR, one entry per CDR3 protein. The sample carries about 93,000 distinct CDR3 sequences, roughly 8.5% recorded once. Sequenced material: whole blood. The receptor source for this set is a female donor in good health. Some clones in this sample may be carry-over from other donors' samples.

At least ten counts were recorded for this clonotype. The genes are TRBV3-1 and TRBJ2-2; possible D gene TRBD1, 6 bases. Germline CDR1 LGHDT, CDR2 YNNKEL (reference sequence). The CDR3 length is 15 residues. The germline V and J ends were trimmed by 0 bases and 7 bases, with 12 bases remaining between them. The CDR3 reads CASSQERQDHGELFF. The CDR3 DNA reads TGTGCCAGCAGCCAAGAGAGACAGGATCACGGGGAGCTGTTTTTT.

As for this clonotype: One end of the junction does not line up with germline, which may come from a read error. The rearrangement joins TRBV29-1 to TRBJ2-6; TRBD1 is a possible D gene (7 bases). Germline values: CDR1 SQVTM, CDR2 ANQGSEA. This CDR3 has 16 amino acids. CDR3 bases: TGCAGCGTTGAGGTTGACAGGGACTCTGGGGACAACGTCCTGACTTTC. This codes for CSVEVDRDSGDNVLTF.

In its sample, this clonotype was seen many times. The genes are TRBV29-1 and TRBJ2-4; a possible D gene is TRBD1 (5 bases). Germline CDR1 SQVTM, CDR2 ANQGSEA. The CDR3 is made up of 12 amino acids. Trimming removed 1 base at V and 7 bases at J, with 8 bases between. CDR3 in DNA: TGCAGCGTTGAAGTTACAGGTAACATTCAGTACTTC. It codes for CSVEVTGNIQYF.

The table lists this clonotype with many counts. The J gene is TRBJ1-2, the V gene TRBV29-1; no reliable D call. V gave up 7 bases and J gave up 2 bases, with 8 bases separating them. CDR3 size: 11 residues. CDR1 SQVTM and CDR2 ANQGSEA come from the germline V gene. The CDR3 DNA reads TGCAGCGGGCGGGGAAACTATGGCTACACCTTC. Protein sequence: CSGRGNYGYTF.

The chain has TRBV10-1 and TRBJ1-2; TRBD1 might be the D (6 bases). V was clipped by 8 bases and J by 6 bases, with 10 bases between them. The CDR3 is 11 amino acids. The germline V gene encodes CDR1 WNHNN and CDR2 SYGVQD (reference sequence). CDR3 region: CASGGGDGYTF. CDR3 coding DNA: TGCGCCAGCGGGGGCGGAGATGGCTACACCTTC.

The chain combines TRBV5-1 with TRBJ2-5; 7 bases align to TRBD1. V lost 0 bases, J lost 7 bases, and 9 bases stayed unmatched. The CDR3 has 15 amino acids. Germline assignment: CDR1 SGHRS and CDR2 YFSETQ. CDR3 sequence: CASSLGIGQASTQYF. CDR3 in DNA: TGCGCCAGCAGCTTGGGGATCGGACAGGCGTCGACCCAGTACTTC.

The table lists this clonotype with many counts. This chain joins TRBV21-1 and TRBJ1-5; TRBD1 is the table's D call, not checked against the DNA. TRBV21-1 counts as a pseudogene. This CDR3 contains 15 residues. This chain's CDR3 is CASSRGQGSNQPQHF. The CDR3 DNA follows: TGTGCCAGCAGCAGGGGACAGGGAAGCAATCAGCCCCAGCATTTT.

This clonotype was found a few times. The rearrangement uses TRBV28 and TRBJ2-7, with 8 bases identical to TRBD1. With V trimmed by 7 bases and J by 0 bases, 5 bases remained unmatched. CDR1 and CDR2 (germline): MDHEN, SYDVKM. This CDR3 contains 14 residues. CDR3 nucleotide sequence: TGTGCCAGCACAGGGGACAGGCGCTCCTACGAGCAGTACTTC. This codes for CASTGDRRSYEQYF.

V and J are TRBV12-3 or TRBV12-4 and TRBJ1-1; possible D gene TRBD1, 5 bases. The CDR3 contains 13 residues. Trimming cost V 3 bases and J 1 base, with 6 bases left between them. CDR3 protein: CASSFGGNTEAFF. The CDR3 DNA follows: TGTGCCAGCAGTTTTGGGGGGAACACTGAAGCTTTCTTT.

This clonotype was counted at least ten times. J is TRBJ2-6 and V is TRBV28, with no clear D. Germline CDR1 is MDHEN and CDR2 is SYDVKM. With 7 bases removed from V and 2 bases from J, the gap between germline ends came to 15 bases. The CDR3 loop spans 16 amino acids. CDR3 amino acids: CASTSTVIAGANVLTF. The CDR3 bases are TGTGCCAGCACCTCGACCGTAATCGCTGGGGCCAACGTCCTGACTTTC.

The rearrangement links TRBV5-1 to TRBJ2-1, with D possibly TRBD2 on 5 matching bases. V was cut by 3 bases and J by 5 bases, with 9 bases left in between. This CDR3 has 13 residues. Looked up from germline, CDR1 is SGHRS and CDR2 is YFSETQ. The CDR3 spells CASSWRADNEQFF. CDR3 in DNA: TGCGCCAGCAGCTGGCGGGCAGACAATGAGCAGTTCTTC.

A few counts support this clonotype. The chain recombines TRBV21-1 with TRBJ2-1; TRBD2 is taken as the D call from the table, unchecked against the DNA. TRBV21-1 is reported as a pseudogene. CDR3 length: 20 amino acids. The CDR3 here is CASSKARVLAERDSYNEQFF. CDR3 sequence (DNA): TGTGCCAGCAGCAAAGCAAGAGTACTAGCGGAGCGGGATTCCTACAATGAGCAGTTCTTC.

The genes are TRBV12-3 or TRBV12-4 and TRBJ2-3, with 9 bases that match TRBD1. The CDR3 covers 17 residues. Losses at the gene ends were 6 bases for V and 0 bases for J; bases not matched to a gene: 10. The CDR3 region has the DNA TGTGCCAGCAGCTTCACAACCGGGACAGGGAGCACAGATACGCAGTATTTT. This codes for CASSFTTGTGSTDTQYF.

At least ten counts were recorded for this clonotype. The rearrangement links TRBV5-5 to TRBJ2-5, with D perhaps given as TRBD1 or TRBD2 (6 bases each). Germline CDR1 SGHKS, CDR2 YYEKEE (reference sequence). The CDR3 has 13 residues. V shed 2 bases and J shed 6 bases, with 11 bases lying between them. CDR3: CASSFWGAKTQYF. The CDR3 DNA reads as TGTGCCAGCAGCTTTTGGGGGGCGAAGACCCAGTACTTC.

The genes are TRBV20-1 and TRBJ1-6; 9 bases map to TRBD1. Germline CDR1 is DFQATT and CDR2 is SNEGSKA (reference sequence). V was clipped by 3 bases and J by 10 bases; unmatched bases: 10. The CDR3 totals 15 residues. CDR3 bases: TGCAGTGCTAGTCAGAGGGGGACAGGGAGCTCACCCCTCCACTTT. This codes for CSASQRGTGSSPLHF.

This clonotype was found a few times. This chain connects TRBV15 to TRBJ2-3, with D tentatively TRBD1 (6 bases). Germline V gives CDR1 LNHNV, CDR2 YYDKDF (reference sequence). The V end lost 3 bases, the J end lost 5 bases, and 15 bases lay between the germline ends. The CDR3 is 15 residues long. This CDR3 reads CATSRLSGAIDTQYF. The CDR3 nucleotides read TGTGCCACCAGCAGGCTCTCAGGGGCTATAGATACGCAGTATTTT.

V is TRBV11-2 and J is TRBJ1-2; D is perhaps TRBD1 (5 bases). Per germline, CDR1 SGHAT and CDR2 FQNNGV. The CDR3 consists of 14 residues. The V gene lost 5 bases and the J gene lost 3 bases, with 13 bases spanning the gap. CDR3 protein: CASSPEGLYYGYTF. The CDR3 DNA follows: TGTGCCAGCAGCCCCGAGGGGCTTTACTATGGCTACACCTTC.

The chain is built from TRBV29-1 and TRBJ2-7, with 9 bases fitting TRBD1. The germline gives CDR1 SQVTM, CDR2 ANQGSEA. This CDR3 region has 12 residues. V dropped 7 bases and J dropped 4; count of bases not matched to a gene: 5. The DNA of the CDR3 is TGCAGCGCTACCGGGACAGGGTACGAGCAGTACTTC. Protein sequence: CSATGTGYEQYF.

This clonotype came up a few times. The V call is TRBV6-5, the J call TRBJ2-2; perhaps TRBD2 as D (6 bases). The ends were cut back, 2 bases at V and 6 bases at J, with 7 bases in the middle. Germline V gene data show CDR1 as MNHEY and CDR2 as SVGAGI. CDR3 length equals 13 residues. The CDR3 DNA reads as TGTGCCAGCAGTTACCGGGAGTCCGGGGAGCTGTTTTTT. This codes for CASSYRESGELFF.

DNA for the CDR3: TGTGCCAGCAGCTTAGGCCCCGTCGGTGAGCAGTTCTTC. As protein: CASSLGPVGEQFF. The V gene is TRBV7-2, the J gene TRBJ2-1; D uncertain. The CDR3 is 13 amino acids. V dropped 1 base and J dropped 9 bases, with 10 bases sitting between them. Germline values: CDR1 SGHTA, CDR2 FQGNSA.

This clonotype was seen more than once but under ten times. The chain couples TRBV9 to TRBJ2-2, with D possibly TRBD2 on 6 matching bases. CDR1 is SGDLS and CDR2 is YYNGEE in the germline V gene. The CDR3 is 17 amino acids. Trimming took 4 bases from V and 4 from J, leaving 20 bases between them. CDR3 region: CASSPPGRRAGTGELFF. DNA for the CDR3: TGTGCCAGCAGCCCACCAGGGAGACGAGCGGGCACCGGGGAGCTGTTTTTT.

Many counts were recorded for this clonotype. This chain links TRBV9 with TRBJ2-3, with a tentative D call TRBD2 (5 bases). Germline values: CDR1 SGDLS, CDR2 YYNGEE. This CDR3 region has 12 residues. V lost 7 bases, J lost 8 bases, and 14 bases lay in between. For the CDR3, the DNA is TGTGCCAGCGCAAAAAGCGGAACTACGCAGTATTTT. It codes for CASAKSGTTQYF.

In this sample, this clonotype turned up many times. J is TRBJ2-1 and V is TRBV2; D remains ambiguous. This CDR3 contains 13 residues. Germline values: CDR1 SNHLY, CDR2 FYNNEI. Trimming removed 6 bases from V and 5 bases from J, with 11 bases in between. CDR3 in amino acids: CASRGQANNEQFF. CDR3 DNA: TGTGCCAGCAGAGGGCAGGCAAACAATGAGCAGTTCTTC.

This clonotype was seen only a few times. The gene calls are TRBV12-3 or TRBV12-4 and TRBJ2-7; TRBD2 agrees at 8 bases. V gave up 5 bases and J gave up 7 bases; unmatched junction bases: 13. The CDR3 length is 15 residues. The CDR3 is CASSPGGSYSGEQYF. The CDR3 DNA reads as TGTGCCAGCAGTCCGGGGGGGAGCTACTCGGGAGAGCAGTACTTC.

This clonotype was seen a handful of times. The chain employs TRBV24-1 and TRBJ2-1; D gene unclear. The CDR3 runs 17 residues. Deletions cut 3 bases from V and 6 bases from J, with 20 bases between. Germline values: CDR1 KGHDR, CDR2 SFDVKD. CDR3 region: CATSDEGPLGRANEQFF. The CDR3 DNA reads TGTGCCACCAGTGATGAAGGCCCCCTAGGACGCGCCAATGAGCAGTTCTTC.

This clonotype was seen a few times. The CDR3 here is CASSSVPGQVLTSSGANVLTF. CDR3 DNA sequence: TGTGCCAGCAGCTCAGTCCCGGGACAGGTACTGACGAGCTCTGGGGCCAACGTCCTGACTTTC. The V call is TRBV7-9, the J call TRBJ2-6; 8 bases agree with TRBD1. The germline gives CDR1 SEHNR, CDR2 FQNEAQ (reference sequence). The junction had 17 bases not matched to a gene; V was cut back by 4 bases and J by 0 bases. There are 21 residues in the CDR3. Complete variable domain (other parts from reference TRBV7-9 and TRBJ2-6): DTGVSQNPRHKITKRGQNVTFRCDPISEHNRLYWYRQTLGQGPEFLTYFQNEAQLEKSRLLSDRFSAERPKGSFSTLEIQRTEQGDSAMYLCASSSVPGQVLTSSGANVLTFGAGSRLTVL.

The CDR3 sequence: CAITPRAGTGNTGELFF. The CDR3 nucleotides are TGTGCCATCACTCCCCGGGCCGGGACAGGAAACACCGGGGAGCTGTTTTTT. The chain couples TRBV10-3 to TRBJ2-2; 8 bases map to TRBD1. From germline, CDR1 is ENHRY and CDR2 SYGVKD. CDR3 size: 17 residues. The trim removed 7 bases at V and 2 bases at J, leaving 12 bases unmatched.

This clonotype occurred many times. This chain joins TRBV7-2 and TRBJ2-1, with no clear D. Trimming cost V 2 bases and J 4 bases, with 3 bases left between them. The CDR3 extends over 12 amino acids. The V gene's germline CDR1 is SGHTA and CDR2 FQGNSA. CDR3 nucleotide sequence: TGTGCCAGCAGCTTAATATACAATGAGCAGTTCTTC. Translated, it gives CASSLIYNEQFF.

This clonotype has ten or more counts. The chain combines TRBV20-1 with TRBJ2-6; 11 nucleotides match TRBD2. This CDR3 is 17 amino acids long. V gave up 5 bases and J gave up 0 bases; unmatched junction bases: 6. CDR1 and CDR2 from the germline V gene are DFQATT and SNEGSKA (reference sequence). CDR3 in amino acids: CSAQIAGGSSGANVLTF. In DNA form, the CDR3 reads TGCAGTGCTCAAATAGCGGGAGGGAGCTCTGGGGCCAACGTCCTGACTTTC.

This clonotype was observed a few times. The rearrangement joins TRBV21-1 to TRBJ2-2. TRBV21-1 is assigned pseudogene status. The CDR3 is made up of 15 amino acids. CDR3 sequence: CASSIQGPNTGELFF. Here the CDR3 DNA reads TGTGCCAGCAGCATCCAAGGTCCAAACACCGGGGAGCTGTTTTTT.